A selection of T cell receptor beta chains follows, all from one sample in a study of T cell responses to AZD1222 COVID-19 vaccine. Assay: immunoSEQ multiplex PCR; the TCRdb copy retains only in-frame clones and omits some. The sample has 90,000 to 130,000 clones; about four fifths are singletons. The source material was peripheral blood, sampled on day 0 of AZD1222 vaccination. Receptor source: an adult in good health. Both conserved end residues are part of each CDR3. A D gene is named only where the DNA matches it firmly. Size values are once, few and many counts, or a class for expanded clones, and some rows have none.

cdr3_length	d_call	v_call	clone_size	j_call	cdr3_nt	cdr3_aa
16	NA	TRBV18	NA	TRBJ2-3	TGTGCCAGCTCACCGATGGACAGAATATCGGGTGATACGCAGTATTTT	CASSPMDRISGDTQYF
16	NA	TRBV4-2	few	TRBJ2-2	TGTGCCAGCAGCCAAGGCGGCAGGTTGTTCACCGGGGAGCTGTTTTTT	CASSQGGRLFTGELFF
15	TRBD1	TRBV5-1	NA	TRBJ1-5	TGCGCCAGCAGCCTTGGACAGGGGGACAATCAGCCCCAGCATTTT	CASSLGQGDNQPQHF
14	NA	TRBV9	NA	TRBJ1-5	TGTGCCAGCAGCACTGGACGTGGCAATCAGCCCCAGCATTTT	CASSTGRGNQPQHF
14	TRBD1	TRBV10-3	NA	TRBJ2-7	TGTGCCATCAGCAAAGGACAGGGGGCCTACGAGCAGTACTTC	CAISKGQGAYEQYF
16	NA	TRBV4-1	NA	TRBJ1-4	TGCGCCAGCAGCCAAGACTCGGCCAGAAGAAATGAAAAACTGTTTTTT	CASSQDSARRNEKLFF
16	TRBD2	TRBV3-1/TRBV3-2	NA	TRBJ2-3	TGTGCCAGCAGCCAAGTCCTAGCGGGGGGCACAGATACGCAGTATTTT	CASSQVLAGGTDTQYF
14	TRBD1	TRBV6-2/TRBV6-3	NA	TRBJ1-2	TGTGCCAGCAGTTGGGACAGGGCCTCGTATGGCTACACCTTC	CASSWDRASYGYTF
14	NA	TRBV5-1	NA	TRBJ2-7	TGCGCCAGCAGCTTGACAGCCAGCTCCTACGAGCAGTACTTC	CASSLTASSYEQYF
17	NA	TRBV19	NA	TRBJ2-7	TGTGCCAGTAGTATGGGCCGAGTCGGGAGATATAACTACGAGCAGTACTTC	CASSMGRVGRYNYEQYF
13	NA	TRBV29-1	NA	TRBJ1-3	TGCAGCGCAGACAGCCGTTCTGGAAACACCATATATTTT	CSADSRSGNTIYF
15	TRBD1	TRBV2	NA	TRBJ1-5	TGTGCCAGCAGTGAAGGGGGACAGGGGGCCAAACCCCAGCATTTT	CASSEGGQGAKPQHF
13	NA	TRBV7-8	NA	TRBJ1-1	TGTGCCAGCAGCCGGGACACCAACACTGAAGCTTTCTTT	CASSRDTNTEAFF
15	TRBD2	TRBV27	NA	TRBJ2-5	TGTGCCAGCAGTAGAAGCGGGAGGGATTCTGGGACCCAGTACTTC	CASSRSGRDSGTQYF
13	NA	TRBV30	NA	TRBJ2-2	TGTGCCTGGAGTAGAGCGAACACCGGGGAGCTGTTTTTT	CAWSRANTGELFF
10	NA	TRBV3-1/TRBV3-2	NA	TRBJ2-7	TGTGCCAGCGGGGATTACGAGCAGTACTTC	CASGDYEQYF
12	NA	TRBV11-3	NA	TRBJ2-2	TGTGCCAGCAGATCACCACCCGGGGAGCTGTTTTTT	CASRSPPGELFF
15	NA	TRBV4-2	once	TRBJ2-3	TGTGCCAGCAGCCAAGGTACGGGCCTAAGTAATACGCAGTATTTT	CASSQGTGLSNTQYF
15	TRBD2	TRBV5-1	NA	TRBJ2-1	TGCGCCAGCAGCGGCGGGGGGACCTCCTACAATGAGCAGTTCTTC	CASSGGGTSYNEQFF
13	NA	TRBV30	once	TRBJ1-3	TGTGCCTGGACTATGACGGATGGAAACACCATATATTTT	CAWTMTDGNTIYF
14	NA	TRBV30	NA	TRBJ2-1	TGTGCCTGGAGTGTACTGGACGGATACAATGAGCAGTTCTTC	CAWSVLDGYNEQFF
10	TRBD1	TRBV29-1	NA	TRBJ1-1	TGCAGCGTTCGGGAGGGGACAGTTTTCTTT	CSVREGTVFF
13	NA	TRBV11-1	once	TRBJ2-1	TGTGCCAGCAGCTTACGGGGGCTCAATGAGCAGTTCTTC	CASSLRGLNEQFF
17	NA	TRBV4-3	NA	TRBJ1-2	TGCGCCAGCAGCCAAGATCGCCGGACAGACGCCATCTATGGCTACACCTTC	CASSQDRRTDAIYGYTF
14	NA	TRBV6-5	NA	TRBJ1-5	TGTGCCAGCACGTTACAAGGAGATTATCAGCCCCAGCATTTT	CASTLQGDYQPQHF
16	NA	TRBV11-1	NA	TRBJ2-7	TGTGCCAGCAGCTTACGCCGGGACACAGAATTTGGGGAGCAGTACTTC	CASSLRRDTEFGEQYF
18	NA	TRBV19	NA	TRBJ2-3	TGTGCCAGTAGTATGGATACAGACCGTACGATAGGTACAGATACGCAGTATTTT	CASSMDTDRTIGTDTQYF
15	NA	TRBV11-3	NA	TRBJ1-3	TGTGCCAGCAGCTTAGGAGACAGCTCTGGAAACACCATATATTTT	CASSLGDSSGNTIYF
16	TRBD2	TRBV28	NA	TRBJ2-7	TGTGCCAGCAGTTTATTAGGGACTAGCGGCTCCTACGAGCAGTACTTC	CASSLLGTSGSYEQYF
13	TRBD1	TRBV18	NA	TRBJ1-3	TGTGCCAGCTCCGGGACAGCTGTGGACACCATATATTTT	CASSGTAVDTIYF
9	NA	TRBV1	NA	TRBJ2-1	TGCACCAGCAGCCCGTGTCAGTTCTTC	CTSSPCQFF
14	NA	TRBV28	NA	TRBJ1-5	TGTGCCAGCAGTACAATCATAGGGTGGCGGCCCCAGCATTTT	CASSTIIGWRPQHF
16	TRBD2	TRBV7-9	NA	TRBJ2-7	TGTGCCAGCAGCTCGCCAAGACTAGCCCTCTCCTACGAGCAGTACTTC	CASSSPRLALSYEQYF
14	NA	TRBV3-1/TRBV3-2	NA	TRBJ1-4	TGTGCCAGCAGCCAAGCGACAGCGGGTGGTATTCTGTTTTTT	CASSQATAGGILFF
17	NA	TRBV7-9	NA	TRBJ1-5	TGTGCCAGCAGCTTAGGGGCCGGCACGGGGGCTAATCAGCCCCAGCATTTT	CASSLGAGTGANQPQHF
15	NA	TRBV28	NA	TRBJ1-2	TGTGCCAGCAGTTTAGGGGGCGCCGGTAACTATGGCTACACCTTC	CASSLGGAGNYGYTF
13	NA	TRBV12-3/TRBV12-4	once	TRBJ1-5	TGTGCCAGCAGTTTAAGGGTTAATCAGCCCCAGCATTTT	CASSLRVNQPQHF
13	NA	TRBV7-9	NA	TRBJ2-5	TGTGCCAGTGTTCGGGTAGGGTTAGAGACCCAGTACTTC	CASVRVGLETQYF
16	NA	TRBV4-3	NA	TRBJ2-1	TGCGCCAGCAGCCAAGATCCCCGGGGTCTATTGAATGAGCAGTTCTTC	CASSQDPRGLLNEQFF
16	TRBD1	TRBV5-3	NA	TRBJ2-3	TGTGCCAGAAGACACCCAGGGGGCGTATGCACAGATACGCAGTATTTT	CARRHPGGVCTDTQYF
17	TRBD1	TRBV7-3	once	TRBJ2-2	TGTGCCAGCAGCTTACTTATGGACAGGGGGCGAGGCGGGGAGCTGTTTTTT	CASSLLMDRGRGGELFF
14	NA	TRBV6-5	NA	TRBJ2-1	TGTGCCAGCAGTTACTACGGGGGAGACAATGAGCAGTTCTTC	CASSYYGGDNEQFF
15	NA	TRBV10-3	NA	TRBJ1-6	TGTGCCATCAGTGGTTCTCCGGCGGGTAATTCACCCCTCCACTTT	CAISGSPAGNSPLHF
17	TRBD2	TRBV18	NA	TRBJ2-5	TGTGCCTCCAAGACAAGACTAGCGGGAGGGTCCGGAGAGACCCAGTACTTC	CASKTRLAGGSGETQYF
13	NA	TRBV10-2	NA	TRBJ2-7	TGCGCCACCAGCGGTCCAGGGTTAAACGAGCAGTACTTC	CATSGPGLNEQYF
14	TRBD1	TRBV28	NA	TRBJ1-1	TGTGCCAGCACCCACAGGGGAACGGGCACTGAAGCTTTCTTT	CASTHRGTGTEAFF
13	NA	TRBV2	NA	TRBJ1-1	TGTGCCAGCCAGGCAGGGCGCGATGTTGGAGCTTTCTTT	CASQAGRDVGAFF
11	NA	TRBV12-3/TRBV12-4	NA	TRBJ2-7	TGTGCCAGCAGTTTTAGGGGGGAGCAGTACTTC	CASSFRGEQYF
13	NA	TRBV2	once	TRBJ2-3	TGTGCCACCCGAGTTGGAAGCACAGATACGCAGTATTTT	CATRVGSTDTQYF